This T cell receptor (beta chain) came from a study of blood T cell repertoires in COVID-19. For the study at large: Sites across the United States, Italy and Spain contributed samples from acute and convalescent COVID-19. Sample material is recorded as cDNA or gDNA derived from T cells, B-cell-depleted T cells, or PBMCs.

In the authors' workflow: Amplification with reference gene primers provided the estimates of nucleated cell counts. Data came from immunoSEQ multiplex PCR; TCRdb stores just in-frame clones and leaves some out. For V, J and clone size, that table is used; D and trimming come from the DNA. Among about 110,000 clones listed, approximately 90% were seen once. CDR1 is GTSNPN, CDR2 SVGIG, per germline (reference sequence). V lost 0 bases, J lost 7 bases, and 10 bases lay in between. The CDR3 covers 13 residues. The TCR originated in a woman in her sixties or seventies who had recovered from COVID-19. The chain links TRBV30 to TRBJ1-5, with D possibly matching TRBD1 (5 bases). The sequenced sample consisted of peripheral blood. The CDR3: CAWSVAGLQPQHF. CDR3 in DNA: TGTGCCTGGAGTGTAGCAGGGTTACAGCCCCAGCATTTT. Variable domain in full (rest from reference TRBV30 and TRBJ1-5): SQTIHQWPATLVQPVGSPLSLECTVEGTSNPNLYWYRQAAGRGLQLLFYSVGIGQISSEVPQNLSASRPQDRQFILSSKKLLLSDSGFYLCAWSVAGLQPQHFGDGTRLSIL.